Each of the 30 T cell receptor beta chains below was sequenced from the same sample in a study of T cell responses to AZD1222 COVID-19 vaccine. Profiling relied on immunoSEQ multiplex PCR, and the TCRdb table lists in-frame clones only, not all of them. The repertoire holds 80,000 to 95,000 clones, with just under 90% as singletons. This specimen consisted of peripheral blood, obtained on day 0 of AZD1222 vaccination. The receptors shown here come from an adult in good health.

This clone has a single count. The V call is TRBV9, the J call TRBJ1-1, with D possibly matching TRBD1 (5 bases). This CDR3 is 17 amino acids long. Germline-derived CDR1 and CDR2 are SGDLS and YYNGEE. V lost 3 bases, J lost 2 bases, and 20 bases lay in between. The CDR3 sequence: CASSAYTGTVQNTEAFF. The CDR3 nucleotides read TGTGCCAGCAGCGCATACACCGGGACTGTTCAAAACACTGAAGCTTTCTTT.

This clone occurred once. The V call is TRBV7-9, the J call TRBJ1-6; D is perhaps TRBD1 (5 bases). The CDR3 is made up of 16 amino acids. Germline CDR1 is SEHNR and CDR2 is FQNEAQ (reference sequence). V shed 3 bases and J shed 5 bases, with 14 bases lying between them. The DNA of the CDR3 is TGTGCCAGCAGCTTGGCACATCAGGGAAATAATTCACCCCTCCACTTT. Protein: CASSLAHQGNNSPLHF.

The J gene is TRBJ1-4, the V gene TRBV9; TRBD1 matches at 8 bases. CDR3 size: 15 residues. With V trimmed by 4 bases and J by 6 bases, 8 bases remained unmatched. In germline, CDR1 is SGDLS, CDR2 YYNGEE. The CDR3 region has the DNA TGTGCCAGCAGCAGCGGACAGGGCAACTATGAAAAACTGTTTTTT. This gives the protein CASSSGQGNYEKLFF.

The V call is TRBV18, the J call TRBJ1-5; a weak D match, TRBD1 (5 bases). Germline CDR1 KGHSH, CDR2 LQKENI. The V gene lost 5 bases and the J gene lost 3 bases, with 14 bases spanning the gap. The CDR3 sequence is 15 residues long. The CDR3 DNA sequence: TGTGCCAGCTCAGGCCCAGACAGTCTCAATCAGCCCCAGCATTTT. It yields the protein CASSGPDSLNQPQHF.

The chain couples TRBV11-2 to TRBJ2-1; D is perhaps TRBD1 or TRBD2 (6 bases each). The germline V and J ends were trimmed by 3 bases and 6 bases, with 15 bases remaining between them. This CDR3 comprises 15 residues. Germline-derived CDR1 and CDR2 are SGHAT and FQNNGV. CDR3 DNA sequence: TGTGCCAGCAGCTTGAAGGGGGGATGGGTCAATGAGCAGTTCTTC. Its translation is CASSLKGGWVNEQFF.

The CDR3, as DNA: TGTGCCAGCAGCTTAATCGGGCCTAATAATTCACCCCTCCACTTT. This translates into CASSLIGPNNSPLHF. V and J are TRBV7-3 and TRBJ1-6; no clear D. Germline CDR1 and CDR2: SGHTA and FQGTGA. The CDR3 runs to 15 residues. V was cut by 1 base and J by 5 bases, with 9 bases left in between.

The V call is TRBV7-3, the J call TRBJ1-1, with 7 bases that match TRBD1. V was clipped by 5 bases and J by 3 bases; unmatched bases: 3. The CDR3 totals 13 residues. The germline V gene encodes CDR1 SGHTA and CDR2 FQGTGA. The CDR3 DNA follows: TGTGCCAGCAGCCGTGACAGGGACACTGAAGCTTTCTTT. Translated: CASSRDRDTEAFF.

V gene TRBV7-9 combines with J gene TRBJ1-2, with TRBD1 matching 7 bases. CDR3 size: 17 residues. J lost 8 bases, V lost 4 bases, and 19 bases had no gene match. Germline V gene lookup returns CDR1 SEHNR and CDR2 FQNEAQ (reference sequence). The CDR3 region has the DNA TGTGCCAGCAGCTCTGGGGCAGGCAGGGGGATCAAGAGAGGCTACACCTTC. Its translation: CASSSGAGRGIKRGYTF.

The rearrangement uses TRBV7-9 and TRBJ2-7, with D maybe TRBD1 (5 bases). This CDR3 region has 14 residues. The V end lost 0 bases, the J end lost 6 bases, and 12 bases lay between the germline ends. Per the germline V gene, CDR1 is SEHNR and CDR2 is FQNEAQ (reference sequence). DNA for the CDR3: TGTGCCAGCAGCTTAGCACCAGGGCCACGCGAGCAGTACTTC. Translated: CASSLAPGPREQYF.

The V call is TRBV19, the J call TRBJ1-2; D gene ambiguous. The V end lost 0 bases, the J end lost 0 bases, and 14 bases lay between the germline ends. The CDR3 has 17 amino acids. Germline V CDR1 and CDR2: LNHDA, SQIVND (reference sequence). CDR3 in DNA: TGTGCCAGTAGTATAGATCGCGTCCCAGGTTCTAACTATGGCTACACCTTC. This translates into CASSIDRVPGSNYGYTF. Drawing the rest from reference TRBV19 and TRBJ1-2, the complete variable domain is DGGITQSPKYLFRKEGQNVTLSCEQNLNHDAMYWYRQDPGQGLRLIYYSQIVNDFQKGDIAEGYSVSREKKESFPLTVTSAQKNPTAFYLCASSIDRVPGSNYGYTFGSGTRLTVV.

This sequence joins TRBV6-2 or TRBV6-3 and TRBJ2-5; D not resolved. Per germline, CDR1 MNHEY and CDR2 SVGEGT. The V end was cut by 4 bases, the J end by 2 bases, with 5 bases between. The CDR3 spans 12 residues. The CDR3 is CASSWLQETQYF. The DNA for the CDR3 is TGTGCCAGCAGTTGGCTACAAGAGACCCAGTACTTC.

The genes are TRBV29-1 and TRBJ2-7; a weak D match, TRBD2 (7 bases). Between the trimmed V and J ends, which lost 6 bases and 4 bases, there was a span of 19 bases. Germline loops: CDR1 SQVTM, CDR2 ANQGSEA. This CDR3 comprises 14 residues. CDR3 region: CSVRPGGAGYEQYF. CDR3 nucleotide sequence: TGCAGCGTCCGCCCGGGGGGCGCAGGTTACGAGCAGTACTTC.

In DNA form, the CDR3 reads TGTGCCAGCAGCCAAGATTGGGCCCTGAGCTCCTACAATGAGCAGTTCTTC. It codes for CASSQDWALSSYNEQFF. The rearrangement links TRBV14 to TRBJ2-1; D call uncertain. The germline V gene has CDR1 SGHDN and CDR2 FVKESK. The CDR3 is made up of 17 amino acids. V was cut by 0 bases and J by 0 bases, with 12 bases left in between.

The chain couples TRBV5-1 to TRBJ1-2; D is ambiguous. The V end lost 4 bases, the J end lost 2 bases, and 15 bases lay between the germline ends. Germline lookup yields CDR1 SGHRS and CDR2 YFSETQ. CDR3 length equals 15 residues. The CDR3 spells CASSLIKSTNYGYTF. CDR3 in DNA: TGCGCCAGCAGCCTCATAAAGTCCACAAACTATGGCTACACCTTC.

The CDR3 region is CASRDTGANSPLHF. Written as DNA, the CDR3 is TGTGCCAGCAGAGACACGGGAGCGAATTCACCCCTCCACTTT. This rearrangement joins TRBV2 to TRBJ1-6; D gene ambiguous. The germline gives CDR1 SNHLY, CDR2 FYNNEI. The CDR3 is made up of 14 amino acids. The V end was cut by 6 bases, the J end by 7 bases, with 13 bases between.

This clone was picked up a small number of times. This chain joins TRBV19 and TRBJ1-2; D not resolved. The CDR3 has 15 amino acids. Germline assignment: CDR1 LNHDA and CDR2 SQIVND (reference sequence). V lost 4 bases to trimming and J lost 8 bases, with 20 bases between them. The CDR3 DNA sequence: TGTGCCAGTAGTACCCAACCTGACGGAGGAGGCGGCTACACCTTC. Translating it yields CASSTQPDGGGGYTF.

This clone was recorded a few times. V gene TRBV21-1 combines with J gene TRBJ2-7; no DNA check was done on the table's D call, TRBD2. TRBV21-1 is classified as a pseudogene. This CDR3 contains 16 residues. This CDR3 is CASSKLSPGSSYEQYF. In nucleotides, the CDR3 is TGTGCCAGCAGCAAACTGTCACCCGGTAGCTCCTACGAGCAGTACTTC.

This clone was picked up one time. CDR3 protein: CASSVGTELLFLNEAFF. CDR3 sequence (DNA): TGTGCCAGCAGCGTAGGGACCGAGCTCTTATTCTTGAATGAAGCTTTCTTT. V usage is TRBV9 and J usage is TRBJ1-1; D is uncertain. Germline loops: CDR1 SGDLS, CDR2 YYNGEE. This CDR3 is built from 17 residues. V was cut by 0 bases and J by 7 bases, with 22 bases left in between.

This clone was counted a few times. Other DNA variants within this sample encode the same CDR3. J is TRBJ2-7 and V is TRBV28; D is undetermined. The CDR3 is 11 amino acids. The germline V and J ends were trimmed by 4 bases and 0 bases, with 1 base remaining between them. CDR1 and CDR2 (germline): MDHEN, SYDVKM. CDR3 loop: CASSSSYEQYF. The CDR3 nucleotides are TGTGCCAGCAGTTCCTCCTACGAGCAGTACTTC.

This clone has just a few counts. The chain carries TRBV6-5 and TRBJ1-1; D uncertain. The CDR3 runs to 15 residues. The V end lost 3 bases, the J end lost 6 bases, and 17 bases lay between the germline ends. Germline CDR1 and CDR2: MNHEY and SVGAGI. The CDR3: CASSYGQDYLSEAFF. The CDR3 DNA reads TGTGCCAGCAGTTATGGGCAGGACTACCTTTCTGAAGCTTTCTTT.

The chain couples TRBV19 to TRBJ1-1, with D possibly matching TRBD1 (5 bases). This CDR3 is built from 13 residues. Germline CDR1 reads LNHDA; CDR2 reads SQIVND (reference sequence). Trimming left V 5 bases short and J 7 bases short, with 14 bases between. The CDR3 loop reads CASSVNRDLEAFF. As DNA, the CDR3 is TGTGCCAGTAGTGTAAACCGGGACCTTGAAGCTTTCTTT. The full variable domain, in which reference TRBV19 and TRBJ1-1 provide the parts outside the CDR3, is DGGITQSPKYLFRKEGQNVTLSCEQNLNHDAMYWYRQDPGQGLRLIYYSQIVNDFQKGDIAEGYSVSREKKESFPLTVTSAQKNPTAFYLCASSVNRDLEAFFGQGTRLTVV.

The rearrangement links TRBV6-2 or TRBV6-3 to TRBJ1-5; D is unresolved. In germline, CDR1 is MNHEY, CDR2 SVGEGT. The V end was cut by 6 bases, the J end by 2 bases, with 17 bases between. The CDR3 extends over 16 amino acids. This chain's CDR3 is CASSPRSRLGNQPQHF. Written as DNA, the CDR3 is TGTGCCAGCAGCCCCCGGTCGCGTCTGGGCAATCAGCCCCAGCATTTT.

This chain uses TRBV5-4 with TRBJ1-1; D not resolved. The germline gives CDR1 SGHNT, CDR2 YYREEE (reference sequence). Trimming removed 2 bases from V and 1 base from J, with 12 bases in between. This CDR3 is built from 15 residues. This CDR3 is CASSFLQSPNTEAFF. In nucleotides, the CDR3 is TGTGCCAGCAGCTTCTTACAATCACCGAACACTGAAGCTTTCTTT. Full variable domain (missing parts from reference TRBV5-4 and TRBJ1-1): ETGVTQSPTHLIKTRGQQVTLRCSSQSGHNTVSWYQQALGQGPQFIFQYYREEENGRGNFPPRFSGLQFPNYSSELNVNALELDDSALYLCASSFLQSPNTEAFFGQGTRLTVV.

The chain employs TRBV2 and TRBJ1-1; D remains unclear. The CDR3 has 12 residues. The ends were cut back, 0 bases at V and 11 bases at J, with 10 bases in the middle. CDR1 is SNHLY, CDR2 FYNNEI, per germline. DNA of the CDR3: TGTGCCAGCAGTGAAGCAGGCGGGAAGGCTTTCTTT. It translates to CASSEAGGKAFF.

The chain employs TRBV5-5 and TRBJ1-1; D unresolved. The V and J ends lost 4 bases and 1 base respectively, with 11 bases between them. The V gene's germline CDR1 is SGHKS and CDR2 YYEKEE (reference sequence). CDR3 size: 14 residues. CDR3 residues: CASSGSTRNTEAFF. CDR3 coding DNA: TGTGCCAGCAGCGGATCCACAAGGAACACTGAAGCTTTCTTT.

The genes are TRBV28 and TRBJ2-6; D unclear. The CDR3 runs 16 residues. Trimming pared 8 bases from V and 0 bases from J, leaving 14 bases between. Germline loops: CDR1 MDHEN, CDR2 SYDVKM. CDR3 sequence: CASDSGSYSGANVLTF. Here the CDR3 DNA reads TGTGCCAGCGACTCGGGCAGCTACTCTGGGGCCAACGTCCTGACTTTC.

The CDR3, as DNA: TGTGCCAGCAGCTTAGCAGGGTCCGGGGCCAACGTCCTGACTTTC. Protein sequence: CASSLAGSGANVLTF. V gene TRBV7-2 combines with J gene TRBJ2-6, with D uncertain. Germline V gene data show CDR1 as SGHTA and CDR2 as FQGNSA. Trimming left V 0 bases short and J 4 bases short, with 7 bases between. The CDR3 is 15 amino acids.

This sequence joins TRBV3-1 (or the pseudogene TRBV3-2) and TRBJ1-4, with D tentatively TRBD1 (5 bases). The CDR3 is 14 residues long. Germline values: CDR1 LGHDT, CDR2 YNNKEL (reference sequence). The V and J ends lost 6 bases and 8 bases respectively, with 16 bases between them. CDR3 in amino acids: CASSSGELVEKLFF. The DNA of the CDR3 is TGTGCCAGCAGTTCGGGGGAATTAGTCGAAAAACTGTTTTTT.

This rearrangement joins TRBV27 to TRBJ1-1; D gene ambiguous. The CDR3 covers 13 residues. The V and J ends lost 2 bases and 1 base respectively, with 5 bases between them. Germline V gene lookup returns CDR1 MNHEY and CDR2 SMNVEV (reference sequence). CDR3 sequence: CASSLDWNTEAFF. DNA for the CDR3: TGTGCCAGCAGTTTAGACTGGAACACTGAAGCTTTCTTT.

This clone occurred a few times. The rearrangement links TRBV29-1 to TRBJ1-2, with D tentatively TRBD1 (6 bases). Germline lookup yields CDR1 SQVTM and CDR2 ANQGSEA. The CDR3 has 13 residues. The ends were cut back, 3 bases at V and 6 bases at J, with 14 bases in the middle. CDR3 sequence (DNA): TGCAGCGTTGAGGCAGGGGTTCGTGATGGCTACACCTTC. It specifies CSVEAGVRDGYTF.